This paragraph reports one T cell receptor (beta chain). The antigen is unknown. Aged roughly 6 to 90, donors were systemically healthy Caucasians from Russia. With a J-beta primer mix and a sample-barcoded 5' primer, a second PCR ran about 6 to 11 cycles. TCRdb independently ran MiXCR on the 5' RACE reads; one entry per CDR3 protein. The table lists under 700,000 distinct CDR3 sequences, approximately 25% of them singletons, with approximately 8.7% in the top ten. The data belong to a study of blood T cells in healthy people across ages. Study-level findings and limits: There was no known CMV status for donors, so expanded clonotype changes were possibly confounded.

V was shortened by 2 bases and J by 3 bases, with 11 bases between the two germline ends. The CDR3 extends over 14 amino acids. The germline V gene encodes CDR1 MDHEN and CDR2 SYDVKM. These data were likewise used in another study, on T cells of mothers and their children. That paper adds: Related and unrelated pairs show TCR recombination output that thymic selection shapes similarly.

The gene calls are TRBV28 and TRBJ2-7; tentative D call: TRBD2 (6 bases). Sequences were obtained from blood. This clonotype was sampled from a boy aged 5-17 years in good health. CDR3 nucleotides: TGTGCCAGCAGTTTAAATAAGGGAGGCTACGAGCAGTACTTC. Translating gives CASSLNKGGYEQYF.